This T cell receptor beta chain was recovered during a study of blood T cell repertoires in COVID-19. Study-wide background: Specimens from acute and convalescent COVID-19 originated in the United States, Italy and Spain.

Original processing methods: Estimates of nucleated cell counts were drawn from the amplification of reference gene primers. Libraries were prepared by immunoSEQ multiplex PCR; TCRdb keeps only in-frame clonotypes and omits some of them. V, J and clone size are those of that table, while D and trimming were read from the DNA. This table has about 70,000 clones, 87% appearing once. In germline, CDR1 is DFQATT, CDR2 SNEGSKA (reference sequence). The V and J ends lost 3 bases and 5 bases respectively, with 13 bases between them. The CDR3 extends over 13 amino acids. The receptor was derived from a man in his forties or fifties with active COVID-19. The material sequenced was peripheral blood. This chain connects TRBV20-1 to TRBJ2-5, with D hard to call. CDR3 sequence (DNA): TGCAGTGCTAGTAGAGACCCCAGGGAGACCCAGTACTTC. Translated: CSASRDPRETQYF.